This T cell receptor beta chain stems from a study of T cell clonality in common variable immunodeficiency. Reduced serum IgG, IgA and/or IgM plus specific antibody deficiency defined CVID. CVID and control samples used equivalent genomic DNA input. Some clones are missing from TCRdb's copy, which holds only in-frame ones; the method was immunoSEQ multiplex PCR. The data show roughly 12,000 clones, with none appearing a single time. Within the sample, this clone is medium-sized. The antigen remains undetermined. The CDR3 end falls 3 residues outside the read, so it is completed with the germline J gene. The CDR3 length is 15 residues. The V end was cut by 3 bases, the J end by 2 bases, with 8 bases between. CDR1 and CDR2 (germline): KGHSH, LQKENI. Study-level findings and limits: Reportedly, TCR beta sequences from common variable immunodeficiency showed fewer deletions and N-nucleotide insertions.

The clonotype originates from a human donor with common variable immunodeficiency. The chain is built from TRBV18 and TRBJ2-6, with TRBD1 as a possible D gene (6 bases). The sequencing input was peripheral blood mononuclear cells. CDR3 amino acids: CASSPPGAGANVLTF. Incomplete CDR3 DNA: TGTGCCAGCTCACCCCCAGGGGCTGGGGCCAACGTC.